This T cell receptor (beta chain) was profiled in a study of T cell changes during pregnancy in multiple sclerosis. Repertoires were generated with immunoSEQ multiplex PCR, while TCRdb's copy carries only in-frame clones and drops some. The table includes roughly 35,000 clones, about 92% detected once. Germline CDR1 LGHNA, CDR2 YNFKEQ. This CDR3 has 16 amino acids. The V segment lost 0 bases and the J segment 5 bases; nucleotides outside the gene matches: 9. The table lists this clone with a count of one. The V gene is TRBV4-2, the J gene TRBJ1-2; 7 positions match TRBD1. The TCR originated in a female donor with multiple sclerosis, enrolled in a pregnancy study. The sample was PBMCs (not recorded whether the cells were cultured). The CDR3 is CASSQELRQGGYGYTF. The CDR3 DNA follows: TGTGCCAGCAGCCAAGAACTCCGGCAGGGGGGATATGGCTACACCTTC.